Here is one T cell receptor beta chain with its context. The record originates from a study of blood T cell repertoires in COVID-19. Study-level background: There were acute and convalescent COVID-19 samples, and they came from the United States, Italy and Spain. PBMCs, B-cell-depleted T cells, or T cells provided the cDNA or gDNA that made up the material.

Original processing methods: Reference gene primer amplification gave nucleated cell count estimates. Libraries were prepared by immunoSEQ multiplex PCR; TCRdb keeps only in-frame clonotypes and omits some of them. V and J calls plus clone size are reproduced from that table; the DNA served to infer D and trimming. The profile shows under 350,000 clones, roughly 80% of them singletons. The V end lost 4 bases, the J end lost 14 bases, and 17 bases lay between the germline ends. Germline CDR1 reads GTSNPN; CDR2 reads SVGIG (reference sequence). The CDR3 spans 11 residues. This TCR derives from a woman aged 50 to 65 who had recovered from COVID-19. The sequenced sample consisted of peripheral blood. V gene TRBV30 combines with J gene TRBJ2-5; D unresolved. The CDR3 region has the DNA TGTGCCTGGAAACGACGAGACACCGAATACTTC. Translation gives CAWKRRDTEYF.